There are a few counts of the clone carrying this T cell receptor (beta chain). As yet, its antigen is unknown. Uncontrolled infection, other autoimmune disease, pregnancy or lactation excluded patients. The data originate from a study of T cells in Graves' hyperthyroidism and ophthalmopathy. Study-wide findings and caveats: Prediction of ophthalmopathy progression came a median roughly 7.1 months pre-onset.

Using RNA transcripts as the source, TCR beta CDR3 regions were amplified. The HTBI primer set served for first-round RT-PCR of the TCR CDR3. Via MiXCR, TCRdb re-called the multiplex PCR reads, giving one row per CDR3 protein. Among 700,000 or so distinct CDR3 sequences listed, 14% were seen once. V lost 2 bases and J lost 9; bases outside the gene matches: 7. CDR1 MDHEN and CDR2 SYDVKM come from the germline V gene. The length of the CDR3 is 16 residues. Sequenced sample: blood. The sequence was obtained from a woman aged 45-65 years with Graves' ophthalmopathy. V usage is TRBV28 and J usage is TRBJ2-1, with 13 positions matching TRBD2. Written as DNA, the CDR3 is TGTGCCAGCAGTTTAGCACTAGCGGGAGGGCTTGGTGAGCAGTTCTTC. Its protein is CASSLALAGGLGEQFF.